This T cell receptor beta chain was identified in a study of T cells in Graves' hyperthyroidism and ophthalmopathy. Amplified regions were TCR beta CDR3 sequences from RNA transcripts. The HTBI set primed first-round TCR CDR3 RT-PCR. MiXCR was run by TCRdb on the multiplex PCR reads, yielding one entry per CDR3 protein. Among hundreds of thousands of distinct CDR3 sequences listed, 15% to 18% were seen once. It was considered stable Graves' hyperthyroidism when ophthalmopathy did not progress within 18 months. Patients aged 18 to 65 had newly diagnosed hyperthyroidism lasting under 2 months. Investigators excluded patients with uncontrolled infection, other autoimmune disease, pregnancy or lactation. From germline, CDR1 is SGHAT and CDR2 FQNNGV. The CDR3 length is 19 residues. As to this clonotype: A junction boundary mismatches the germline segment, possibly from a read error.

This chain uses TRBV11-2 with TRBJ1-3; maybe TRBD1 (5 bases). The source of this sequence is a woman aged 18-30 years with Graves' hyperthyroidism. The sequenced sample consisted of blood. This CDR3 reads CASSRSRGEGPLIGNTIYF. The DNA of the CDR3 is TGCGCCAGCAGCCGAAGCCGGGGGGAAGGCCCTCTGATAGGAAACACCATATATTTT.